Below, 4 T cell receptor beta chains from the same sample are listed, as sequenced in a study of vaccination and CD4 T cells after COVID-19. Their specific antigens are unknown. The treatment was: roughly 10-day PBMC culture with coronavirus spike peptide pools or control peptides (ViraFEST assay). The Oncomine TCR Beta short-read assay was applied to DNA of cultured CD4+ T cells. TCRdb re-called the PCR reads through MiXCR, storing one row per CDR3 protein. Of fewer than 15,000 distinct CDR3 sequences listed, about a third are singletons. Sequencing used CD4+ T cells from blood, cultured in vitro. All receptors derive from a human donor who had recovered from COVID-19.

This clonotype appeared a single time. The J gene is TRBJ2-3, the V gene TRBV10-3; 9 bases are a match to TRBD2. CDR1 and CDR2 from the germline V gene are ENHRY and SYGVKD. The CDR3 has 14 residues. Losses at the gene ends were 6 bases for V and 1 base for J; bases not matched to a gene: 2. The CDR3: CAISRTSGTDTQYF. CDR3 in DNA: TGTGCCATCAGCCGGACTAGCGGCACAGATACGCAGTATTTT.

The gene calls are TRBV29-1 and TRBJ2-1, with 9 bases fitting TRBD2. Germline V gene lookup returns CDR1 SQVTM and CDR2 ANQGSEA. V dropped 3 bases and J dropped 0; count of bases not matched to a gene: 6. CDR3 size: 16 residues. The CDR3 reads CSVDEISGSSYNEQFF. The CDR3, as DNA: TGCAGCGTTGATGAAATTAGCGGGAGCTCCTACAATGAGCAGTTCTTC.

V gene TRBV18 combines with J gene TRBJ2-5; D gene ambiguous. Trimming stripped 0 bases from V and 1 base from J, with 6 bases between. This CDR3 comprises 14 residues. Per the germline V gene, CDR1 is KGHSH and CDR2 is LQKENI. The CDR3 DNA reads as TGTGCCAGCTCACCACCGGGAACCCAAGAGACCCAGTACTTC. Its protein product is CASSPPGTQETQYF.

The gene calls are TRBV6-2 or TRBV6-3 and TRBJ2-4; D is perhaps TRBD1 or TRBD2 (6 bases each). This CDR3 comprises 17 residues. Deletions cut 5 bases from V and 3 bases from J, with 20 bases between. Germline CDR1 is MNHEY and CDR2 is SVGEGT. In DNA, the CDR3 is TGTGCCAGCAGTGACGCGGGGCAGGGGCTGGGCAAAAACATTCAGTACTTC. Its protein is CASSDAGQGLGKNIQYF.